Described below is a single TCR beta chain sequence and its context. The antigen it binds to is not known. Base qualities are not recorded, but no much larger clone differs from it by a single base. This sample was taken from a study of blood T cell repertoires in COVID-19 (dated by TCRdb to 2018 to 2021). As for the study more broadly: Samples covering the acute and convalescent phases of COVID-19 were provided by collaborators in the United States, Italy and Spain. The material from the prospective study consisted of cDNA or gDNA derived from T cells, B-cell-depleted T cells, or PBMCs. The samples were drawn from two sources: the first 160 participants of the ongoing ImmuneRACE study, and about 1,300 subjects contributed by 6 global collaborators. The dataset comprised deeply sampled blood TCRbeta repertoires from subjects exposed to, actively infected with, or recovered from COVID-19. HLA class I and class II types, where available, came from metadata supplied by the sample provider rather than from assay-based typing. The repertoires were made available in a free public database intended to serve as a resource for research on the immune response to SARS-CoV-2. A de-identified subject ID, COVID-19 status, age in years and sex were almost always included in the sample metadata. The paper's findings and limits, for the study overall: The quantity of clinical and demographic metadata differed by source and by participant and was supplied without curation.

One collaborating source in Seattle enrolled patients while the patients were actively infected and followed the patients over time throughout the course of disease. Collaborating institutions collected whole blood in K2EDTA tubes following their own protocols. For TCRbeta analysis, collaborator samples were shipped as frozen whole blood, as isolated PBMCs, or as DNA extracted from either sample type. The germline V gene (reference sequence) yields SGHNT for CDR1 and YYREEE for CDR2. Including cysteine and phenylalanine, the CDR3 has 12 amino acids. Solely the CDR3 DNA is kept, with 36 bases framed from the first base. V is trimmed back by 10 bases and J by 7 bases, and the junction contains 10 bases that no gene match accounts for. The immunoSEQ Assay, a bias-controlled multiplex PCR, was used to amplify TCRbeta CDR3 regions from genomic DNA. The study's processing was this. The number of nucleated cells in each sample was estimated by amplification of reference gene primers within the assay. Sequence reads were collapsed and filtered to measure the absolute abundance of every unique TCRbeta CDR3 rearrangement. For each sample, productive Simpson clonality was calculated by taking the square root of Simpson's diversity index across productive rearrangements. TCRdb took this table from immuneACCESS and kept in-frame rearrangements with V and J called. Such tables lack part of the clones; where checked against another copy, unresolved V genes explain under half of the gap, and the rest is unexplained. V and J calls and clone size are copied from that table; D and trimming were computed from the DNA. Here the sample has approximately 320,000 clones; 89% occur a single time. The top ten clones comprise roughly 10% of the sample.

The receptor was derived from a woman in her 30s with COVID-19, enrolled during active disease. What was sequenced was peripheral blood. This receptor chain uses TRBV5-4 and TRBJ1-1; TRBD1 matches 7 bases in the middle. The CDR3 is CAGARGKDEAFF. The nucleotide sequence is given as TGTGCCGGAGCCAGGGGGAAGGATGAAGCTTTCTTT.